This T cell receptor (beta chain) was sequenced for a study of blood T cell repertoires in COVID-19. Germline V gives CDR1 LGHDT, CDR2 YNNKEL (reference sequence). This CDR3 has 15 residues. V dropped 0 bases and J dropped 1 base, with 7 bases sitting between them. As processed by the authors: Amplifying reference gene primers gave estimates of nucleated cell counts. Libraries were prepared by immunoSEQ multiplex PCR; TCRdb keeps only in-frame clonotypes and omits some of them. That table gives V, J and clone size, and the DNA gave D and trimming. The table has 200,000 to 250,000 clones, around nine tenths seen once.

Sequenced material: peripheral blood. V gene TRBV3-1 (or the pseudogene TRBV3-2) combines with J gene TRBJ1-3; no firm D call. This clonotype was obtained from a woman in her fifties or sixties with acute or convalescent COVID-19. The CDR3 protein is CASSQDTRSGNTIYF. The CDR3 nucleotides are TGTGCCAGCAGCCAAGATACCAGGTCTGGAAACACCATATATTTT.